This TCR beta chain was found in a study of cytomegalovirus exposure and HLA in healthy donors (TCRdb year 2017). As for the study more broadly: An earlier analysis of approximately 590 of the donors reported roughly 300 Gb of sequence data and approximately 110 million unique TCR beta sequences from some 180 million T cells. An early release covering approximately 600 HLA-typed donors comprised about 300 gigabases of sequencing data and 85 million or so unique TCR sequences. Among the roughly 390 genotyped donors, more than 70% belonged to the genetic ancestry cluster associated with self-reported Caucasian donors. The study was designed to test whether signatures of past pathogen exposure could be identified by cataloging public T cell receptors. Using immunosequencing, the study profiled T cell repertoires from 666 subjects and related those repertoires to cytomegalovirus serostatus. In addition to the first cohort of around 670 subjects, a separate validation cohort of approximately 120 different subjects was used. To predict cytomegalovirus infection status, the study combined high-throughput TCR immunosequencing, statistical association of individual TCRs with disease status, and machine learning. A later analysis re-analyzed previously published TCR beta repertoires from 600 to 850 donors and added high-resolution HLA genotyping to study TCR occurrence patterns. Rather than using new phenotypic data, the later analysis identified candidate immune exposures from TCR beta sequences and from how often those sequences occurred across donors. An earlier analysis of 587 of the donors applied high-throughput TCR beta sequencing to assess whether each TCR beta V gene segment acted as functional or pseudogenic. Donor age, sex, ethnicity and CMV serostatus were compiled alongside the repertoire data. Genome-wide SNP genotypes for about 55% of the 666 donors were used in a later genetic analysis, which treated that subset as a discovery cohort. Every repertoire in the discovery cohort had been generated on one and the same sequencing platform. Class I and class II HLA loci were covered by the typing at four-digit resolution. The number of typed donors differed by locus: roughly 620-640 for A, B, C, DRB1 and DQB1; approximately 530 for DQA1; over 600 for DPA1; and around 450 for DPB1. Roughly 5 DR-DQ haplotypes were handled as single units for association and clustering because linkage in the cohort was strong. Among 300 to 450 genotyped donors of the cohort, an average of around 240,000 unique TCR beta nucleotide sequences were sequenced per donor, roughly 18% of them non-productive.

This clone was seen once. What antigen it recognizes has not been identified. Per-nucleotide qualities are absent, and no much larger clonotype sits a single base away. Libraries were prepared through the immunoSEQ multiplex PCR assay. For the multiplex PCR, a mixture combining 60 forward primers for TCR Vbeta segments and 13 reverse primers for TCR Jbeta segments was used. The CDR3 region of rearranged TCR beta genes was amplified from genomic DNA by a multiplex PCR assay. The Illumina HiSeq System was used to sequence the amplified TCR beta libraries as 87-base-pair reads. The authors' pipeline ran thus. Across the 670 or so repertoires, a later analysis counted tens of millions of unique TCR beta chains, roughly 11 million of which were shared by at least two donors. Raw reads were error-corrected and collapsed into unique sequences with a nearest-neighbor algorithm that merged closely related sequences to remove PCR and sequencing errors. CDR3 sequences were aligned to IMGT reference sequences to assign V, D and J gene segments. Each retained sequence needed at least a six-nucleotide match to both a V gene segment and a J gene segment. A rearrangement counted as productive if the CDR3 had no stop codons and remained in frame with V and J, and every other rearrangement counted as non-productive. CDR3 was defined by IMGT convention, running from the second conserved V-encoded cysteine to the conserved J-encoded phenylalanine. The earlier analysis of 500 to 750 of the donors excluded any sequence lacking an unambiguous match to a single V gene segment. An earlier analysis of almost 600 of the donors classified V segments as functional when productive rearrangements were above 56.7% and as segregating when the standard deviation between donors was above 5%. To diagnose cytomegalovirus status from the catalog of TCR beta chain sequences, a statistical classification framework was built. A later analysis assigned V and J genes by comparing TCR nucleotide sequences with IMGT/GENE-DB human TR gene sequences. A later analysis assigned CDR3 sequences and most-parsimonious VDJ recombination scenarios with the TCRdist pipeline. In a later analysis, every TCR beta chain was defined by the combination of its CDR3 amino acid sequence and its V-gene family, and reads without a unique V-gene family were dropped. In a later analysis, several hundred highly shared, low-generation-probability nucleotide sequences were removed to address suspected cross-contamination and a sequencing artifact. In a later analysis, a clonal expansion index for each public chain was calculated from normalized within-repertoire ranks of inferred template counts. In a later analysis, generation probabilities were computed with a VDJ recombination model fitted to out-of-frame rearrangements, and the resulting probabilities were checked against IGoR. Hypergeometric tests were used in a later analysis to score TCR-TCR, TCR-HLA and TCR-CMV co-occurrence, with a repertoire-size bias correction applied to the TCR pairs. A later analysis estimated false discovery rates by permuting HLA or CMV assignments 20 times. In a later analysis, co-occurring TCRs were grouped using DBSCAN, and TCRdist sequence similarity was added for clustering within HLA-allele-positive subsets. Repertoires with fewer than 30,000 or more than 120,000 public chains, plus five repertoires with anomalous nucleotide sharing, were excluded from co-occurrence clustering. TCRdb limited this immuneACCESS table to in-frame rearrangements with V and J called. A share of clones is missing; checked studies link under half to unresolved V genes, and the rest is unexplained. For V, J and clone size, that table is used; D and trimming come from the DNA. The sample contains around 100,000 clones, 74% of them found a single time. Clones ranked in the top ten supply 4% to 5% of the sample.

Findings and caveats that apply to the study as a whole: The study listed approximately 150 TCR beta chains as associated with cytomegalovirus. A few of the identified cytomegalovirus-associated TCR beta chains were confirmed in vitro to be specific for cytomegalovirus antigens. The authors suggested that the approach could potentially be generalized to other disease states and immunological phenotypes. At a false discovery rate of 0.05, a later analysis linked 16,951 TCR beta sequences to specific HLA alleles. In a later analysis, TCR association rates were found to vary across HLA loci, with the most associated TCRs seen for DRB1 alleles and the fewest for HLA-C alleles. Because counts were too low, some 17 rarely observed V segments, including chromosome 9 orphons, were left out of the earlier analysis of 587 of the donors. V-gene and J-gene trimming of TCR beta chains was associated with a missense DCLRE1C variant in a later genetic analysis, and the association was replicated in an independent cohort. An earlier analysis of around 540 of the donors showed that most TCR beta V segments appeared in productive rearrangements either about 90% or about 30% of the time, which broadly matched IMGT annotations. A group of highly shared sequence variants was considered likely to be a technical artifact of the sequencing pipeline. A further reported finding was that TCR beta sequences accurately predicted the HLA-A and HLA-B alleles for most subjects in the first cohort. For the cohort, immune exposure information was limited to CMV serostatus. A later genetic analysis reported fewer N-insertions in productive TCRs among donors in an Asian-associated ancestry cluster than the roughly 700-donor mean. Most TCR sequences were observed very rarely across donors, whereas some public TCRs were present in many individuals. The classifier was reported to diagnose cytomegalovirus status with high specificity and sensitivity in both the original cohort and the validation cohort. A later analysis found that HLA-associated TCR beta chains were more clonally expanded and had lower generation probabilities than equally common non-associated chains. In a later analysis, several top co-occurrence clusters were reported to appear linked to parvovirus B19, influenza, CMV and Epstein-Barr virus. In this cohort, only TCR beta chains were sequenced, and detectable features were limited by the absence of alpha or paired-chain data. Sequencing depth was assumed to be roughly uniform across donors in the presence/absence analyses, though that assumption may not hold. Linkage disequilibrium might explain the correlated functional status among segregating V segments, but an unknown experimental factor could not be excluded. HLA typing was unavailable for some donors at each locus, so association tests used only the typed subset. According to a later analysis, most CMV-associated TCR beta chains appeared to be HLA-restricted, and the HLA associations seemed to be driven largely by CMV exposure. When HLA alleles, especially DR and DQ, strongly co-occurred, TCR associations were difficult to assign to individual alleles.

The cohort was made up of roughly 670 healthy bone marrow donors. All cohort members were sampled while nominally healthy, although unrecorded immune exposures were likely present. The donor was CMV seropositive and belonged to the group of a few hundred seropositive cohort members. A peripheral blood sample was provided by each donor, and peripheral blood mononuclear cells were used for TCR beta sequencing. The Qiagen DNeasy Blood Extraction Kit was used to extract genomic DNA from the blood cell samples. This TCR was recovered from a woman aged 40 to 50 in good health and CMV-seropositive. Sequenced input: PBMCs.

The DNA sequence is TGTGCCAGCAGCCCCAGTCCCTTGGTTGACAGACAGAACACTGAAGCTTTCTTT. It encodes CASSPSPLVDRQNTEAFF. Recombination connected TRBV9 to TRBJ1-1; TRBD1 is perhaps the D gene, given 5 matching bases. The junction shows trimming of 4 bases on V and 1 base on J, plus 23 bases between the germline ends. The CDR3 contains 18 residues, cysteine and phenylalanine counted. The CDR3 DNA has 54 bases and is translated from base 1. CDR1 and CDR2, looked up from the germline V gene, are SGDLS and YYNGEE.